This TCR beta chain is from a study of PD-1 blockade in classical Hodgkin lymphoma. Study-wide results and limits: The CD4+ diversity rise by C4D1 was clearest in complete responders. Lower baseline TCR diversity was reported for newly diagnosed patients than for healthy donors. When nivolumab was started under 1 year after ASCT, patients were excluded. Patients newly diagnosed and complete responders had comparable baseline diversity.

A note on this clone: The antigen is not known.

Every one of the patients relapsed after autologous stem cell transplantation (brentuximab vedotin exposure was variable). Generated by immunoSEQ multiplex PCR, the TCRdb table keeps only in-frame clones and is missing some. The table shows some 100,000 clones, with 80% to 95% occurring only once. This CDR3 has 12 amino acids. J was trimmed by 4 bases and V by 5 bases; bases with no gene match: 3. Germline V gene lookup returns CDR1 SQVTM and CDR2 ANQGSEA. The starting material was peripheral blood mononuclear cells (PBMCs), obtained at baseline. This TCR derives from a human donor with classical Hodgkin lymphoma. The chain links TRBV29-1 to TRBJ2-7; 9 nucleotides line up with TRBD2. This chain's CDR3 is CSVWLAGYEQYF. CDR3 bases: TGCAGCGTTTGGCTAGCGGGATACGAGCAGTACTTC.